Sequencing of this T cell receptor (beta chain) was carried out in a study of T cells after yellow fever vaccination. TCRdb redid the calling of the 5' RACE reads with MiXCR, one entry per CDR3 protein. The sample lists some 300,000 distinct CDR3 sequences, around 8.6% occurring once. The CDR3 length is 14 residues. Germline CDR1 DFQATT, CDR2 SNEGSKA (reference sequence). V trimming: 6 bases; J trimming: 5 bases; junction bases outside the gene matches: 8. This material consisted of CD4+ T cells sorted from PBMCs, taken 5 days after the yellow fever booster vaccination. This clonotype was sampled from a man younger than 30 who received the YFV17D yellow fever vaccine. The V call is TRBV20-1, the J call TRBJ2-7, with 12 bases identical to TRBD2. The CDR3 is CSALAGGPTDEQYF. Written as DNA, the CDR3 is TGCAGTGCCCTAGCGGGGGGGCCGACTGACGAGCAGTACTTC.